This section outlines one T cell receptor beta chain sequence together with its context. Its antigen is not identified. Some clones are missing from TCRdb's copy, which holds only in-frame ones; the method was immunoSEQ multiplex PCR. The repertoire holds about 130,000 clones, 93% seen once, with more than 0.7% in the top ten. Germline loops: CDR1 WNHNN, CDR2 SYGVQD (reference sequence). The V end was cut by 2 bases, the J end by 5 bases, with 13 bases between. CDR3 length equals 14 residues. The data stem from a study of T cell responses to AZD1222 COVID-19 vaccine. Study conclusions and caveats: Possibly, clonal diversity was underestimated; donors were largely white British and included more females. Rises in breadth and depth of Spike-specific TCRs came after two AZD1222 doses.

This specimen was peripheral blood, taken on day 0 of AZD1222 vaccination. The rearrangement uses TRBV10-1 and TRBJ2-7; no firm D call. The origin of this receptor is an adult in good health. As DNA, the CDR3 is TGCGCCAGCAGTGAGAAAATTATCGGTGACGAGCAGTACTTC. This codes for CASSEKIIGDEQYF.